The 24 T cell receptor beta chains reported below all come from one sample, sequenced in a study of T cells expressing NK-cell markers. TCRdb reprocessed the 5' RACE reads and stores each CDR3 protein as one record, lacking DNA. The sample holds approximately 550,000 distinct CDR3 sequences. The sequencing input was blood T cells: a sorted CD56 or NKG2C T cell subset, CD4+ or CD8+ T cells, or bulk PBMC T cells (not recorded which). Receptors were obtained from a man younger than 35 in good health.

This chain joins TRBV24-1 and TRBJ2-1; TCRdb's assignment of TRBD2 cannot be checked, as there is no DNA. This CDR3 has 17 amino acids. Germline loops: CDR1 KGHDR, CDR2 SFDVKD. The chain's CDR3 is CATSDFPGIAGYNEQFF.

The CDR3 is CATSRDQTAGSYEQYF. The rearrangement joins TRBV15 to TRBJ2-7. The CDR3 is 16 amino acids. Germline V lookup: CDR1 LNHNV, CDR2 YYDKDF (reference sequence).

This sequence joins TRBV2 and TRBJ2-5; TCRdb designates TRBD2, a call that cannot be tested without DNA. The CDR3 contains 17 residues. Germline V gene lookup returns CDR1 SNHLY and CDR2 FYNNEI. CDR3 region: CATDQRTGTSFKETQYF. Combining the CDR3 with reference TRBV2 and TRBJ2-5 gives the whole variable domain EPEVTQTPSHQVTQMGQEVILRCVPISNHLYFYWYRQILGQKVEFLVSFYNNEISEKSEIFDDQFSVERPDGSNFTLKIRSTKLEDSAMYFCATDQRTGTSFKETQYFGPGTRLLVL.

The CDR3 reads CASTFSRVSEAFF. The chain links TRBV12-3 or TRBV12-4 to TRBJ1-1. The length of the CDR3 is 13 residues.

V and J are TRBV3-1 and TRBJ1-1; TCRdb calls TRBD1, which cannot be checked without DNA. Germline CDR1 and CDR2: LGHDT and YNNKEL (reference sequence). The CDR3 runs to 12 residues. The CDR3 here is CASRVTGEEAFF.

The gene calls are TRBV27 and TRBJ1-4; without DNA, the TCRdb call of TRBD1 cannot be checked. The CDR3 runs to 16 residues. CDR1 and CDR2 from the germline V gene are MNHEY and SMNVEV (reference sequence). The CDR3: CASRSDPGGVNEKLFF.

The chain combines TRBV6-5 with TRBJ2-7; the D call from TCRdb, TRBD2, cannot be confirmed without DNA. The CDR3 is 15 residues long. Looked up from germline, CDR1 is MNHEY and CDR2 is SVGAGI. CDR3: CASSYSGLAEGEQYF.

The gene calls are TRBV4-3 and TRBJ1-6; TCRdb names TRBD1, which stays unverified in the absence of DNA. Germline values: CDR1 LGHNA, CDR2 YSLEER. There are 17 residues in the CDR3. The CDR3 is CASSQVFRTGFNSPLHF.

The chain carries TRBV2 and TRBJ2-5; TCRdb reports TRBD1, a call that lacks DNA to check it against. CDR1 and CDR2 from the germline V gene are SNHLY and FYNNEI. CDR3 length equals 12 residues. CDR3 region: CASRPEGLGQYF.

V and J are TRBV5-1 and TRBJ1-1; lacking DNA, the TRBD1 call made by TCRdb goes unchecked. Germline CDR1 reads SGHRS; CDR2 reads YFSETQ. The CDR3 spans 15 residues. The CDR3 region is CASSHRQGADTEAFF. The full variable domain, with the rest looked up from reference TRBV5-1 and TRBJ1-1, is KAGVTQTPRYLIKTRGQQVTLSCSPISGHRSVSWYQQTPGQGLQFLFEYFSETQRNKGNFPGRFSGRQFSNSRSEMNVSTLELGDSALYLCASSHRQGADTEAFFGQGTRLTVV.

The chain is built from TRBV24-1 and TRBJ1-2; TCRdb returns TRBD1, unconfirmable since there is no DNA. The CDR3 has 11 residues. Per germline, CDR1 KGHDR and CDR2 SFDVKD. This chain's CDR3 is CATSGSNGYTF.

The chain uses TRBV6-2 or TRBV6-3 and TRBJ2-7. The CDR3 consists of 17 residues. CDR1 MNHEY and CDR2 SVGEGT come from the germline V gene. CDR3 region: CASKKSGLDRSSYEQYF.

CDR3 sequence reads: CASSLIVGQGYEQYF. The chain is built from TRBV28 and TRBJ2-7; without DNA, the TCRdb call of TRBD1 cannot be checked. Per germline, CDR1 MDHEN and CDR2 SYDVKM. The CDR3 length is 15 residues.

The V call is TRBV4-1, the J call TRBJ2-1; TCRdb proposes TRBD1, but this gene call is untestable without DNA. Germline CDR1 reads MGHRA; CDR2 reads YSYEKL. The CDR3 is 14 amino acids. This CDR3 reads CASSQGQGWNEQFF.

The chain couples TRBV12-3 or TRBV12-4 to TRBJ2-3; TCRdb picks TRBD2, but there is no DNA to check that call. The CDR3 sequence is 16 residues long. CDR3 loop: CASRKLAGRGTDTQYF.

The J gene is TRBJ2-5, the V gene TRBV20-1; TCRdb outputs TRBD2, but without DNA this stays unchecked. Germline CDR1 is DFQATT and CDR2 is SNEGSKA (reference sequence). This CDR3 is 15 amino acids long. This chain's CDR3 is CSAREEQRRGETQYF.

The rearrangement joins TRBV5-1 to TRBJ1-1. The CDR3 covers 16 residues. Looked up from germline, CDR1 is SGHRS and CDR2 is YFSETQ. This chain's CDR3 is CASSPPVTTANKEAFF.

The chain recombines TRBV7-2 with TRBJ2-5; TCRdb's D call of TRBD2 is untestable without DNA. CDR3 size: 16 residues. The germline gives CDR1 SGHTA, CDR2 FQGNSA. The CDR3 loop reads CASSLVAGGAKETQYF.

This CDR3 reads CASSETSGPSNEQFF. This chain links TRBV27 with TRBJ2-1; TCRdb indicates TRBD2, and absent DNA this call remains unverified. CDR1 is MNHEY, CDR2 SMNVEV, per germline (reference sequence). The CDR3 is 15 residues long.

This chain links TRBV7-9 with TRBJ1-1; TCRdb's D call of TRBD1 is untestable without DNA. Germline lookup yields CDR1 SEHNR and CDR2 FQNEAQ (reference sequence). This CDR3 spans 13 amino acids. The CDR3 here is CASRSTGVAEAFF.

The chain joins TRBV10-3 to TRBJ2-1; TCRdb picks TRBD2, but there is no DNA to check that call. Germline loops: CDR1 ENHRY, CDR2 SYGVKD. The CDR3 runs to 16 residues. Here the CDR3 reads CAITPGTSGREDEQFF.

The chain joins TRBV11-2 to TRBJ1-2; TCRdb gives TRBD1 as the D gene, but with no DNA this cannot be confirmed. CDR1 SGHAT and CDR2 FQNNGV come from the germline V gene. CDR3 length equals 11 residues. CDR3: CASSRGYGYTF.

The chain is built from TRBV5-5 and TRBJ2-3. This CDR3 has 17 residues. The germline V gene has CDR1 SGHKS and CDR2 YYEKEE (reference sequence). The CDR3 reads CASSLATTEKGSDTQYF.

The chain combines TRBV6-1 with TRBJ2-1; TCRdb indicates TRBD2, and absent DNA this call remains unverified. The germline CDR1 and CDR2 sequences are MNHNS and SASEGT. The CDR3 has 19 residues. The CDR3 protein is CASRQTGTSGRVGYNEQFF.